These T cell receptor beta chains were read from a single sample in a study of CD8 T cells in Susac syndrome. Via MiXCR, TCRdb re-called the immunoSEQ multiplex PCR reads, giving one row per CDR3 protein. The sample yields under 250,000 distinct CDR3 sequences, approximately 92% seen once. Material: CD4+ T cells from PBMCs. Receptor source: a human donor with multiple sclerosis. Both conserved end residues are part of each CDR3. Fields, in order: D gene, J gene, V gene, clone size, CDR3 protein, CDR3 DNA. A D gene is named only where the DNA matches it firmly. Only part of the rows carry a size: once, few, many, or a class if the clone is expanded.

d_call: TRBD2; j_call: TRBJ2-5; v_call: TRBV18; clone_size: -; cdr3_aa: CASSLAGALQETQYF; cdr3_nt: TGTGCCAGCTCACTAGCGGGGGCCCTCCAAGAGACCCAGTACTTC
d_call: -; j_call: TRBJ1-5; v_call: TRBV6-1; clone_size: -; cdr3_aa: CASTREGIIYQPQHF; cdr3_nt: TGTGCCAGCACCAGGGAGGGTATTATCTATCAGCCCCAGCATTTT
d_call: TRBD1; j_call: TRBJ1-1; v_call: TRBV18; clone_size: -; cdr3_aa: CASSLDRVNTEAFF; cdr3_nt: TGTGCCAGCTCACTGGACAGGGTGAACACTGAAGCTTTCTTT
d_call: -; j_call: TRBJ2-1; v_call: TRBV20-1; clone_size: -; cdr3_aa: CSARESPRPYNEQFF; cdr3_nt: TGCAGTGCTAGAGAATCGCCTAGACCCTACAATGAGCAGTTCTTC
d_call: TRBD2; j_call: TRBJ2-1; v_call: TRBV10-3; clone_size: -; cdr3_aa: CAIKAGLAALSSNYNEQFF; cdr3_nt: TGTGCCATCAAAGCGGGACTAGCGGCCCTATCTAGCAATTACAATGAGCAGTTCTTC
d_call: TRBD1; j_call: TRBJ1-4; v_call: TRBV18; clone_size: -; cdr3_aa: CASSPPPGGEKLFF; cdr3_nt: TGTGCCAGCTCACCACCTCCAGGGGGCGAAAAACTGTTTTTT
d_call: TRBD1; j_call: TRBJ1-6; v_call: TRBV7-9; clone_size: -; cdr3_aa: CASSLGGTGAASPLHF; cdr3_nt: TGTGCCAGCAGCTTAGGAGGGACAGGGGCAGCTTCACCCCTCCACTTT
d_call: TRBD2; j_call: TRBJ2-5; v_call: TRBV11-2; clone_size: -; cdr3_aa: CASSLDLLAGDTYQETQYF; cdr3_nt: TGTGCCAGCAGCTTAGACCTACTAGCGGGAGATACGTACCAAGAGACCCAGTACTTC
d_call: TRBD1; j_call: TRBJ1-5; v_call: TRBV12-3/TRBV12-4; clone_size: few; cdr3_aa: CASSQGQGNQPQHF; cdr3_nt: TGTGCCAGCAGTCAGGGACAGGGAAATCAGCCCCAGCATTTT
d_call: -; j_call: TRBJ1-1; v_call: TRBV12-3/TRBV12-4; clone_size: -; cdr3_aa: CASSWTPGTEAFF; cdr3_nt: TGTGCCAGCAGTTGGACCCCTGGGACTGAAGCTTTCTTT
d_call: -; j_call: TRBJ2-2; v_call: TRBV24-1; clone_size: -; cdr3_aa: CATSAQIGELFF; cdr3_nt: TGTGCCACCAGTGCCCAAATCGGGGAGCTGTTTTTT
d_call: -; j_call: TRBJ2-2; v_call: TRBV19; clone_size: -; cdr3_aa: CASSPLRDLNTGELFF; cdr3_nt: TGTGCCAGTAGTCCTCTTAGGGACTTGAACACCGGGGAGCTGTTTTTT
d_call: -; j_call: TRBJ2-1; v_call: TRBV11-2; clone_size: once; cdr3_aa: CASTQGAYNEQFF; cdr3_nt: TGTGCCAGCACCCAGGGAGCCTACAATGAGCAGTTCTTC
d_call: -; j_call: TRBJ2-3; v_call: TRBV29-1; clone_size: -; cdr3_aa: CSVEVGGRSQYF; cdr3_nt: TGCAGCGTTGAAGTCGGGGGACGGTCGCAGTATTTT
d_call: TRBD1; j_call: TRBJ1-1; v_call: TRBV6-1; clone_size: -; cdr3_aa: CASSQHRGSMNTEAFF; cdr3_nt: TGTGCCAGCAGTCAACACAGGGGATCTATGAACACTGAAGCTTTCTTT
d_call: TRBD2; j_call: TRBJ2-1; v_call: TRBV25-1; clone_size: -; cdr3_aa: CASTRDLGGNEQFF; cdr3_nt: TGTGCCAGCACCCGGGACTTGGGGGGGAATGAGCAGTTCTTC
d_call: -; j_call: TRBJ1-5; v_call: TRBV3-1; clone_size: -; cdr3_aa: CASSQGRQGNQPQHF; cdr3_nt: TGTGCCAGCAGCCAAGGGAGACAGGGCAATCAGCCCCAGCATTTT
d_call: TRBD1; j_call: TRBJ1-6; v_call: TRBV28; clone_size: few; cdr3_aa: CASSQSQGTHSPLHF; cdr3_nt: TGTGCCAGCAGCCAATCACAGGGGACCCATTCCCCCCTCCACTTT
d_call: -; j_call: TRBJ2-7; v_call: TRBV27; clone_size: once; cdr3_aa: CASSWTDMGEQYF; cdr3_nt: TGTGCCAGCAGCTGGACAGATATGGGCGAGCAGTACTTC
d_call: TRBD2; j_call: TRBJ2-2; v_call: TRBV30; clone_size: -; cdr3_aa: CAWRGGTSRGTGELFF; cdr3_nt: TGTGCCTGGAGGGGGGGGACTAGCCGTGGGACCGGGGAGCTGTTTTTT
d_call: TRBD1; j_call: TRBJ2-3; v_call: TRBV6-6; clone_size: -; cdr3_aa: CASSQDRGPDTQYF; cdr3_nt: TGTGCCAGCAGTCAAGACAGGGGGCCAGATACGCAGTATTTT
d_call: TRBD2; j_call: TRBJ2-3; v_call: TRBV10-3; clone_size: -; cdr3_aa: CAITASGEGDTQYF; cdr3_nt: TGTGCCATTACAGCTAGCGGGGAGGGAGATACGCAGTATTTT
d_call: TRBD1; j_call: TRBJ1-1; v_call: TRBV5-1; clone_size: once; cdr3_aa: CASSLNDGEGATAFF; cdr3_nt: TGCGCCAGCAGCTTGAACGATGGCGAGGGGGCAACAGCTTTCTTT
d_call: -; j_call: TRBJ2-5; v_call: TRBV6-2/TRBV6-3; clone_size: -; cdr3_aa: CASRNWAGEETQYF; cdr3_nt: TGTGCCAGCAGGAATTGGGCAGGGGAAGAGACCCAGTACTTC
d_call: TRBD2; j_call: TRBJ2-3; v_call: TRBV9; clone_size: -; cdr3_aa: CASSVETSERTQYF; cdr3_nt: TGTGCCAGCAGCGTAGAGACTAGCGAGAGGACGCAGTATTTT
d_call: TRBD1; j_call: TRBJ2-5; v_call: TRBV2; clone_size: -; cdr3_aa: CASIGQGRETQYF; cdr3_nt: TGTGCCAGCATCGGACAGGGAAGGGAGACCCAGTACTTC
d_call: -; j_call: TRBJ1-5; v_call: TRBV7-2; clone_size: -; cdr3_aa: CASSLPSQGRGDQPQHF; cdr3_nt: TGTGCCAGCAGCCTCCCCTCCCAGGGTAGGGGGGATCAGCCCCAGCATTTT
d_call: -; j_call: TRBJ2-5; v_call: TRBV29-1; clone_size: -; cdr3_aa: CSVEIETQYF; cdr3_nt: TGCAGCGTTGAAATTGAGACCCAGTACTTC
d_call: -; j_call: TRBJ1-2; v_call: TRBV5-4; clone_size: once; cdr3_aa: CASSPLATNYGYTF; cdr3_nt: TGTGCCAGCAGCCCGCTTGCCACTAACTATGGCTACACCTTC
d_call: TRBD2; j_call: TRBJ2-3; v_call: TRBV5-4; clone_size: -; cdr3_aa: CASSSGTSGSPGPQYF; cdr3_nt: TGTGCCAGCAGCTCCGGGACTAGCGGGAGCCCAGGGCCGCAGTATTTT
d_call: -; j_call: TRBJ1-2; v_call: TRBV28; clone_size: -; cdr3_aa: CASLFATTRGAYGYTF; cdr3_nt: TGTGCCAGCCTCTTTGCTACGACAAGGGGAGCCTATGGCTACACCTTC